One and the same sample provided the 3 T cell receptor beta chains below, sequenced in a study of identical twins. TCRdb fed the 5' RACE reads into MiXCR, producing one record per CDR3 protein. The repertoire has 700,000 or so distinct CDR3 sequences, 21% of them found once; the top ten carry 4.3%. These same records also appear under a second study, on T cells expressing NK-cell markers.

The sequenced sample was PBMCs. All receptors come from a woman aged 18-29 years in good health.

This clonotype was recorded many times. V and J are TRBV9 and TRBJ2-2; unclear D gene. Trimming pared 0 bases from V and 6 bases from J, leaving 3 bases between. CDR3 length: 12 residues. Looked up from germline, CDR1 is SGDLS and CDR2 is YYNGEE. Written as DNA, the CDR3 is TGTGCCAGCAGCGTAGTCGCCGGGGAGCTGTTTTTT. This encodes CASSVVAGELFF.

The chain carries TRBV10-3 and TRBJ2-5; possible D gene TRBD2, 5 bases. Germline V gene data show CDR1 as ENHRY and CDR2 as SYGVKD. The CDR3 loop spans 15 amino acids. The V gene lost 8 bases and the J gene lost 0 bases, with 16 bases spanning the gap. The CDR3 region has the DNA TGTGCCATCTCTGGGTCAGGCGGGTACCAAGAGACCCAGTACTTC. Its protein is CAISGSGGYQETQYF.

Ten or more counts support this clonotype. The chain links TRBV12-3 or TRBV12-4 to TRBJ1-1, with D possibly TRBD1 on 5 matching bases. Trimming pared 3 bases from V and 5 bases from J, leaving 10 bases between. The CDR3 runs 13 residues. In nucleotides, the CDR3 is TGTGCCAGCAGTTTGGGGCCAGGGACTGAAGCTTTCTTT. It is translated as CASSLGPGTEAFF.